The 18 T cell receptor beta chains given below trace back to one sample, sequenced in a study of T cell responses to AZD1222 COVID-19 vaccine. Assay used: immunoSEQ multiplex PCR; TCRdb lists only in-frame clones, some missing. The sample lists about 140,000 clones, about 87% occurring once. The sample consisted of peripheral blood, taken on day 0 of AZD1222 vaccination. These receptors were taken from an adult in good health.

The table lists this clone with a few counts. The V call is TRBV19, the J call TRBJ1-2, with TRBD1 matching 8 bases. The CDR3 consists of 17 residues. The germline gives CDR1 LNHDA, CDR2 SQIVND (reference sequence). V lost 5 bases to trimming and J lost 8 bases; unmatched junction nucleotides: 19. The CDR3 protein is CASSATGTGDRMSGYTF. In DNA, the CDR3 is TGTGCCAGTAGTGCTACCGGGACAGGCGATCGGATGTCAGGCTACACCTTC.

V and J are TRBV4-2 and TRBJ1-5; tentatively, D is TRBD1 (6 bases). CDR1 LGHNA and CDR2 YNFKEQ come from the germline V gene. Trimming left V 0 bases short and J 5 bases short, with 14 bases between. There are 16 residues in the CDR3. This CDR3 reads CASSQDPRGGYQPQHF. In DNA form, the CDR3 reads TGTGCCAGCAGCCAAGATCCGAGGGGGGGGTATCAGCCCCAGCATTTT.

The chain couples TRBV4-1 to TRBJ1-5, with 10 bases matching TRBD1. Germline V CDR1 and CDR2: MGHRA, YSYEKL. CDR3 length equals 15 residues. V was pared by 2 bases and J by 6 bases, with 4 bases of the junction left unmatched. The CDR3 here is CASSQPGTGVQPQHF. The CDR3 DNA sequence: TGCGCCAGCAGCCAACCTGGGACAGGGGTTCAGCCCCAGCATTTT.

CDR3 DNA: TGTGCCAGCAGCCTCCTCTCAGCCCCGGGGGTAAATGGCTACACCTTC. This codes for CASSLLSAPGVNGYTF. The chain recombines TRBV7-9 with TRBJ1-2; a weak D match, TRBD1 (5 bases). Germline CDR1 SEHNR, CDR2 FQNEAQ (reference sequence). CDR3 length equals 16 residues. V was shortened by 5 bases and J by 6 bases, with 22 bases between the two germline ends.

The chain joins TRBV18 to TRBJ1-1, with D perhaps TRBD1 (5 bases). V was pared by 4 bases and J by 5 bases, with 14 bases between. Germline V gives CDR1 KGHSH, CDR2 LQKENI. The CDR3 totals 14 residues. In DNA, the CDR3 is TGTGCCAGCTCACAGGAGGGGAGGAAGACTGAAGCTTTCTTT. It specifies CASSQEGRKTEAFF.

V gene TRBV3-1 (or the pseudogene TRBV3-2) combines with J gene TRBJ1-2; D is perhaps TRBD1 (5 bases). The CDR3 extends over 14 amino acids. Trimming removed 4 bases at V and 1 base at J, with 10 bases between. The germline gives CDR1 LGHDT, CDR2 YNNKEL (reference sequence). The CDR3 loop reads CASSPGPLNYGYTF. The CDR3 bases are TGTGCCAGCAGCCCGGGACCGCTTAACTATGGCTACACCTTC.

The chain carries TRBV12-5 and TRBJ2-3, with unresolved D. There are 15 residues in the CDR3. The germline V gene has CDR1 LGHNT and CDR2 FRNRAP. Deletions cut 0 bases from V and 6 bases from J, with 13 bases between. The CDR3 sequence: CASGLVLGPVDTQYF. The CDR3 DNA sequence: TGTGCTAGTGGTTTGGTACTCGGCCCGGTGGATACGCAGTATTTT.

CDR3 residues: CASSQGQGGPNYGYTF. In nucleotides, the CDR3 is TGTGCCAGCTCACAAGGACAGGGGGGGCCTAACTATGGCTACACCTTC. V and J are TRBV18 and TRBJ1-2; 10 bases line up with TRBD1. This CDR3 is 16 amino acids long. CDR1 KGHSH and CDR2 LQKENI come from the germline V gene. The trim removed 4 bases at V and 0 bases at J, leaving 5 bases unmatched.

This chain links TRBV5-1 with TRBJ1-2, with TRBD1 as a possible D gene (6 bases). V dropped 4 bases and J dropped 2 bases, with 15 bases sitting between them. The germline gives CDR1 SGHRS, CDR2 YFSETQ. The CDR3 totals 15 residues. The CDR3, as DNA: TGCGCCAGCAGCCCCGGGACAAGGGCCAACTATGGCTACACCTTC. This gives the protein CASSPGTRANYGYTF.

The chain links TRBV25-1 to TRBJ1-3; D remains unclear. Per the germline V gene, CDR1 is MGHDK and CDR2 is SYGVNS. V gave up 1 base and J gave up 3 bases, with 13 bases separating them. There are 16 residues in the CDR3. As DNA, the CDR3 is TGTGCCAGCAGTGAATTCGGGAGAGAGATTGGAAACACCATATATTTT. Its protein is CASSEFGREIGNTIYF.

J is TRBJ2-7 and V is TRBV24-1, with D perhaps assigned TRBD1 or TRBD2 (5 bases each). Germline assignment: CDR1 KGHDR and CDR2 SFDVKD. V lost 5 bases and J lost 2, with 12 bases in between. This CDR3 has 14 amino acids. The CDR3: CATSGGVPPYEQYF. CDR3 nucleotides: TGTGCCACCAGTGGAGGGGTACCTCCCTACGAGCAGTACTTC.

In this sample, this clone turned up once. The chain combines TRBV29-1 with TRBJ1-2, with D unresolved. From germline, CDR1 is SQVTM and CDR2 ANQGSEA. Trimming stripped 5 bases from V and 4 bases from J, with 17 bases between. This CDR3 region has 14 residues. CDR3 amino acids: CSVSDRVGSYGYTF. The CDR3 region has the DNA TGCAGCGTTTCAGACCGGGTAGGGAGCTATGGCTACACCTTC.

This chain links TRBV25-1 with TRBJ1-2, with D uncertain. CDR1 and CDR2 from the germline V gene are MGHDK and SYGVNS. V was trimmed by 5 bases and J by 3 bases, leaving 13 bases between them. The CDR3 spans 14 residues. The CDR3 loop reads CASSPDGLYYGYTF. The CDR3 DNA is TGTGCCAGCAGTCCAGACGGACTCTACTATGGCTACACCTTC.

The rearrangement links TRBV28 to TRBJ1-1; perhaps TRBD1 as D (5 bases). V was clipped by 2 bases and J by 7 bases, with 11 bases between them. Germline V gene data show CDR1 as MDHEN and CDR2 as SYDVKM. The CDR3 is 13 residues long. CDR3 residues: CASSLPRQIEAFF. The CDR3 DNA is TGTGCCAGCAGTTTACCCAGACAGATTGAAGCTTTCTTT.

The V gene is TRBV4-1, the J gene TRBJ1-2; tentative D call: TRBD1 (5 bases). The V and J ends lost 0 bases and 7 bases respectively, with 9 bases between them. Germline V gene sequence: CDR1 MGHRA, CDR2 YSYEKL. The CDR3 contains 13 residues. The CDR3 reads CASSQDLGRGYTF. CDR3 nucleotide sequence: TGCGCCAGCAGCCAAGATTTGGGGCGTGGCTACACCTTC.

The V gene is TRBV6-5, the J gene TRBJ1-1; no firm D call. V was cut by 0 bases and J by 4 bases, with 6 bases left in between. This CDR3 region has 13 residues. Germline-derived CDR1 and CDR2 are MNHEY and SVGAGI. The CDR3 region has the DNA TGTGCCAGCAGTTACTCCGTGGGCACTGAAGCTTTCTTT. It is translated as CASSYSVGTEAFF.

The CDR3 DNA reads TGCGCCAGCGGGACTAGCACTGGGGGGGAGTATTTT. Residues: CASGTSTGGEYF. The J gene is TRBJ2-3, the V gene TRBV5-1; 9 nucleotides agree with TRBD2. The CDR3 totals 12 residues. V was clipped by 7 bases and J by 13 bases; unmatched bases: 10. Germline lookup yields CDR1 SGHRS and CDR2 YFSETQ.

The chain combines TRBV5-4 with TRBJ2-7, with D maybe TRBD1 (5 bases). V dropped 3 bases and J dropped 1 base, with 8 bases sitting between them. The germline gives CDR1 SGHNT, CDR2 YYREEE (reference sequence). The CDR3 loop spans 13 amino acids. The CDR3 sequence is CASSSDSSYEQYF. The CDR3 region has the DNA TGTGCCAGCAGCTCCGACAGTTCCTACGAGCAGTACTTC.